The following is a T cell receptor beta chain sequence with its context. Its matching antigen is unknown. V was trimmed by 5 bases and J by 3 bases, leaving 13 bases between them. The CDR3 length is 14 residues. Germline-derived CDR1 and CDR2 are LNHDA and SQIVND (reference sequence). Profiled with immunoSEQ multiplex PCR; TCRdb holds only in-frame clones, not every one. The sample records fewer than 1.4 million clones, around 78% being singletons. The sample belongs to a study of shared clonotypes between healthy human individuals. Study details: Per donor, three plates held CD4 naive cells, three held CD4 memory, two held CD8 naive and one held CD8 memory.

Study findings and constraints: Against clonotypes common to all four donors, non-shared ones had lower generation probabilities.

This chain joins TRBV19 and TRBJ1-2; D remains ambiguous. Input material: memory CD4+ T cells from PBMCs. Subset given: CD45RA-negative fraction. The clonotype was recovered from a man aged 18 to 30 in good health. Some clones in this sample may be carry-over from other donors' samples. In DNA form, the CDR3 reads TGTGCCAGTAGTGCCCGAGAGAGTTACTATGGCTACACCTTC. This gives the protein CASSARESYYGYTF.